The rows below give T cell receptor beta chains drawn from one sample of a study of T cell changes during pregnancy in multiple sclerosis. The data were produced by immunoSEQ multiplex PCR, yet TCRdb's version contains in-frame clones alone and is incomplete. The sample lists 45,000 to 50,000 clones; approximately 94% were seen once. Specimen: CD8+ T cells from peripheral blood mononuclear cells, collected in the first trimester of pregnancy. The receptors shown here come from a female donor with multiple sclerosis, enrolled in a pregnancy study. The conserved cysteine and the conserved F or W are not part of the CDR3 here. Each record gives: CDR3 length, V gene, J gene, CDR3 protein.

11	TRBV7-6	TRBJ1-5	ASSYGRGQPQH
13	TRBV27	TRBJ2-7	ASSISGLNAYEQY
12	TRBV11-2	TRBJ2-1	ASSRSGSGIVQF
15	TRBV7-6	TRBJ2-1	ASSQTTSGGVYNEQF
13	TRBV4-2	TRBJ2-2	ASSQDPGNTGELF
14	TRBV23-1	TRBJ1-2	ASSPPLWVRRAASL
15	TRBV7-9	TRBJ2-6	ASSPGTANSGANVLT
9	TRBV11-2	TRBJ2-2	ASSLTGELF
13	TRBV27	TRBJ2-7	ASSDFPPTGGEQY
13	TRBV14	TRBJ1-2	ASSQGTGANYGYT
9	TRBV10-3	TRBJ2-7	ATRTGHEQY
17	TRBV21-1	TRBJ2-6	ATEGTTSGRNSGANVLT
13	TRBV6-1	TRBJ2-1	ASSELGTGLNEQF
9	TRBV20-1	TRBJ1-1	SPQGYTEAF
12	TRBV4-1	TRBJ1-1	ASSQESVNTEAF
15	TRBV15	TRBJ2-3	ATSRATTGVGTDTQY
14	TRBV9	TRBJ2-7	ASSGSGGGHSYEQY
14	TRBV4-1	TRBJ2-3	ASSPGLAGVPDTQY
12	TRBV27	TRBJ2-1	ASSLFSSYNEQF
13	TRBV9	TRBJ1-1	ASSAGSITNTEAF
14	TRBV6-5	TRBJ2-7	ASSYAPGTGVYEQY
10	TRBV2	TRBJ2-2	AGLDLTGELF
14	TRBV4-3	TRBJ2-3	ASSHSAGTGTDTQY
14	TRBV4-3	TRBJ2-2	ASSQDDTGGAGELF
18	TRBV28	TRBJ2-5	ASSSLTSGRRVPLQETQY
14	TRBV4-3	TRBJ1-6	ASSQARTGDNSPLH
13	TRBV4-1	TRBJ1-3	ASSQEGRSGNTIY
12	TRBV6-6	TRBJ1-1	ASSPTGGRTEAF
18	TRBV7-8	TRBJ1-3	ASSLAGRGGSLISGNTIY
13	TRBV15	TRBJ2-1	ATSSTSGRADEQF
11	TRBV6-1	TRBJ2-1	ASSDRSYNEQF
14	TRBV16	TRBJ1-1	ASSQPDSLMNTEAF
13	TRBV28	TRBJ2-7	ASSPPGQGAYEQY
14	TRBV4-2	TRBJ2-3	ASSQDWRQGTDTQY
15	TRBV19	TRBJ2-4	ASSNLLAGASKNIQY
12	TRBV11-3	TRBJ2-1	ASSLGGSYNEQF
11	TRBV4-3	TRBJ2-2	ASSQDRAGELF
15	TRBV14	TRBJ1-1	ASSPNPGQGANTEAF
14	TRBV11-2	TRBJ2-7	ASSSRTSGNPYEQY
16	TRBV7-9	TRBJ1-6	ASSLGQGGSSYNSPLH
15	TRBV7-9	TRBJ2-1	ASSFTGSGSSYNEQF
15	TRBV4-3	TRBJ1-1	ASSQDHYKGSGVEAF